One and the same sample provided the 29 T cell receptor beta chains below, sequenced in a study of identical twins. Each CDR3 protein gets one entry after TCRdb re-called the 5' RACE reads with MiXCR. The sample lists 400,000 to 550,000 distinct CDR3 sequences; roughly 24% were seen once. These data also featured in a second study, about T cells expressing NK-cell markers.

Sequenced input: CD4+ T cells sorted from blood. The origin of the receptors is a woman in her late teens or twenties in good health.

At least ten counts were recorded for this clonotype. The chain joins TRBV6-2 or TRBV6-3 to TRBJ2-1; 13 bases align to TRBD2. With 2 bases clipped from V and 8 bases from J, the junction kept 3 bases outside the gene matches. The CDR3 contains 15 residues. The germline V gene has CDR1 MNHEY and CDR2 SVGEGT. The CDR3 nucleotides read TGTGCCAGCAGTTACGGGACTAGCGGGATCGATGAGCAGTTCTTC. It yields the protein CASSYGTSGIDEQFF.

In its sample, this clonotype was seen a few times. The chain links TRBV20-1 to TRBJ2-1; D might be TRBD1 (6 bases). V was shortened by 6 bases and J by 2 bases, with 14 bases between the two germline ends. This CDR3 comprises 14 residues. In germline, CDR1 is DFQATT, CDR2 SNEGSKA (reference sequence). The CDR3 sequence is CSAPRGSPYNEQFF. In DNA, the CDR3 is TGCAGTGCCCCGAGGGGGAGTCCCTACAATGAGCAGTTCTTC.

This clonotype was counted at least ten times. A read error may account for a junction end that differs from germline. The chain recombines TRBV5-1 with TRBJ2-7, with 7 nucleotides matching TRBD1. Germline CDR1 reads SGHRS; CDR2 reads YFSETQ. This CDR3 contains 13 residues. CDR3 residues: CASSLGQDYEQYF. Here the CDR3 DNA reads TGTGCCAGCAGCCTAGGACAGGACTACGAGCAGTACTTC. The variable domain in full, with the rest retrieved from reference TRBV5-1 and TRBJ2-7, is KAGVTQTPRYLIKTRGQQVTLSCSPISGHRSVSWYQQTPGQGLQFLFEYFSETQRNKGNFPGRFSGRQFSNSRSEMNVSTLELGDSALYLCASSLGQDYEQYFGPGTRLTVT.

This sequence joins TRBV12-5 and TRBJ2-5, with D perhaps matching TRBD1 (6 bases). Germline values: CDR1 LGHNT, CDR2 FRNRAP. V dropped 9 bases and J dropped 3 bases, with 11 bases sitting between them. The CDR3 runs 12 residues. CDR3 protein: CASQQGEETQYF. The DNA of the CDR3 is TGTGCTAGCCAACAGGGCGAAGAGACCCAGTACTTC.

The J gene is TRBJ2-6, the V gene TRBV7-6, with D unresolved. CDR3 length: 17 amino acids. Trimming left V 5 bases short and J 4 bases short, with 18 bases between. The germline gives CDR1 SGHVS, CDR2 FNYEAQ. The CDR3 loop reads CASSLRIPSSGANVLTF. CDR3 DNA sequence: TGTGCCAGCAGCCTACGTATTCCCTCCTCAGGGGCCAACGTCCTGACTTTC.

This rearrangement joins TRBV20-1 to TRBJ2-4; D not resolved. Germline assignment: CDR1 DFQATT and CDR2 SNEGSKA (reference sequence). The germline V and J ends were trimmed by 6 bases and 8 bases, with 17 bases remaining between them. The CDR3 is made up of 13 amino acids. The CDR3 DNA reads as TGCAGTGCCAAAGTAGGTGGAAGGGACATTCAGTACTTC. It encodes CSAKVGGRDIQYF.

The count of this clonotype is one. The V gene is TRBV30, the J gene TRBJ1-5, with TRBD1 as a possible D gene (6 bases). Germline V gene sequence: CDR1 GTSNPN, CDR2 SVGIG (reference sequence). The CDR3 spans 15 residues. Trimming removed 2 bases at V and 2 bases at J, with 13 bases between. The CDR3 DNA follows: TGTGCCTGGAGTAAAGGGGGTTGGGGCAATCAGCCCCAGCATTTT. It encodes CAWSKGGWGNQPQHF.

The chain uses TRBV2 and TRBJ2-7; TRBD1 agrees at 10 bases. V was clipped by 5 bases and J by 4 bases; unmatched bases: 5. This CDR3 region has 14 residues. Germline V CDR1 and CDR2: SNHLY, FYNNEI. CDR3 in DNA: TGTGCCAGCAGTCAGGGACAGGGGTTTTACGAGCAGTACTTC. It translates to CASSQGQGFYEQYF.

Only a few counts were recorded for this clonotype. V is TRBV12-3 or TRBV12-4 and J is TRBJ2-1, with TRBD2 matching 12 bases. After removal of 8 bases from V and 7 bases from J, the junction contained 9 bases not matched to a gene. The CDR3 sequence is 15 residues long. CDR3 sequence (DNA): TGTGCCAGCGGGCTAGCGGGGGGGCCTATAAATGAGCAGTTCTTC. Translation gives CASGLAGGPINEQFF.

The chain employs TRBV11-2 and TRBJ1-1; 9 bases are a match to TRBD1. The CDR3 covers 15 residues. CDR1 and CDR2 from the germline V gene are SGHAT and FQNNGV. J lost 6 bases, V lost 3 bases, and 8 bases had no gene match. The CDR3 sequence: CASSFTGTGKAEAFF. In DNA form, the CDR3 reads TGTGCCAGCAGCTTCACCGGGACAGGGAAGGCTGAAGCTTTCTTT.

This clonotype was found many times. The chain is built from TRBV12-3 or TRBV12-4 and TRBJ1-5, with unresolved D. The CDR3 consists of 13 residues. The germline V and J ends were trimmed by 6 bases and 4 bases, with 10 bases remaining between them. This CDR3 is CASRETVNQPQHF. The DNA for the CDR3 is TGTGCCAGCAGGGAGACGGTTAATCAGCCCCAGCATTTT.

This clonotype was seen more than once but under ten times. The CDR3 loop is CASSRGLRAGGYTF. The CDR3 region has the DNA TGTGCCAGCAGCCGAGGGTTAAGGGCTGGCGGCTACACCTTC. The chain couples TRBV6-1 to TRBJ1-2; no firm D call. The CDR3 is 14 residues long. Germline lookup yields CDR1 MNHNS and CDR2 SASEGT. V was cut by 6 bases and J by 8 bases, with 19 bases left in between.

The rearrangement joins TRBV2 to TRBJ1-2; D is unresolved. V was clipped by 4 bases and J by 0 bases, with 9 bases between them. Germline CDR1 SNHLY, CDR2 FYNNEI. The CDR3 is made up of 14 amino acids. In DNA form, the CDR3 reads TGTGCCAGCAGTGTCGGGAAGACTAACTATGGCTACACCTTC. Translated, it gives CASSVGKTNYGYTF.

The chain uses TRBV7-2 and TRBJ2-2, with D possibly called TRBD1 or TRBD2 (5 bases each). V was clipped by 5 bases and J by 1 base, with 14 bases between them. Germline CDR1 SGHTA, CDR2 FQGNSA. CDR3 size: 16 residues. CDR3 nucleotides: TGTGCCAGCAGCCCCCTGGGGGTCTTGAACACCGGGGAGCTGTTTTTT. This sequence encodes CASSPLGVLNTGELFF.

This chain connects TRBV6-1 to TRBJ2-7; D may be TRBD2 (6 bases). The germline V and J ends were trimmed by 5 bases and 5 bases, with 13 bases remaining between them. CDR1 and CDR2 (germline): MNHNS, SASEGT. The CDR3 is 13 residues long. The CDR3 region is CASSPRTIHEQYF. The CDR3 DNA sequence: TGTGCCAGCAGTCCTCGGACTATCCACGAGCAGTACTTC.

This clonotype was seen repeatedly, ten times or more. The V and J genes are TRBV12-3 or TRBV12-4 and TRBJ1-6; no reliable D call. Between the trimmed V and J ends, which lost 3 bases and 6 bases, there was a span of 6 bases. CDR3 length: 13 amino acids. CDR3 sequence: CASSLGANSPLHF. CDR3 sequence (DNA): TGTGCCAGCAGTTTGGGAGCTAATTCACCCCTCCACTTT.

This clonotype appeared a few times. V gene TRBV2 combines with J gene TRBJ1-3; no definite D call. CDR3 length equals 16 residues. Trimming left V 6 bases short and J 0 bases short, with 15 bases between. Per germline, CDR1 SNHLY and CDR2 FYNNEI. CDR3 nucleotides: TGTGCCAGCAGCCCCGAGGGAGCGATCTCTGGAAACACCATATATTTT. It codes for CASSPEGAISGNTIYF.

This clonotype has just a few counts. The rearrangement joins TRBV6-5 to TRBJ1-4, with D unresolved. The V end was cut by 3 bases, the J end by 0 bases, with 11 bases between. This CDR3 is built from 16 residues. Per the germline V gene, CDR1 is MNHEY and CDR2 is SVGAGI. In DNA, the CDR3 is TGTGCCAGCAGTTATCAACAGACATCAACTAATGAAAAACTGTTTTTT. Its protein is CASSYQQTSTNEKLFF.

This clonotype was observed many times. The chain is built from TRBV20-1 and TRBJ2-3; 7 bases map to TRBD2. CDR3 length: 15 amino acids. In germline, CDR1 is DFQATT, CDR2 SNEGSKA (reference sequence). V was pared by 6 bases and J by 2 bases, with 11 bases of the junction left unmatched. The CDR3 DNA reads as TGCAGTGCAAATGATCCTAGCGGATTCACAGATACGCAGTATTTT. It specifies CSANDPSGFTDTQYF.

The chain has TRBV12-3 or TRBV12-4 and TRBJ2-2; D gene uncertain. CDR3 length equals 14 residues. Trimming pared 3 bases from V and 1 base from J, leaving 6 bases between. The CDR3 DNA sequence: TGTGCCAGCAGTTTTGCCAAGAACACCGGGGAGCTGTTTTTT. This codes for CASSFAKNTGELFF.

This clonotype was picked up a small number of times. The chain recombines TRBV6-5 with TRBJ1-1, with TRBD1 matching 9 bases. The V gene end was trimmed by 2 bases and the J gene end by 5 bases; junction bases not matched to a gene: 3. This CDR3 is 14 amino acids long. The germline V gene has CDR1 MNHEY and CDR2 SVGAGI. CDR3 bases: TGTGCCAGCAGTTACGCGACAGGGGGGACTGAAGCTTTCTTT. It codes for CASSYATGGTEAFF.

This clonotype was seen ten or more times. The V gene is TRBV5-1, the J gene TRBJ2-7; 10 bases are shared with TRBD1. Germline loops: CDR1 SGHRS, CDR2 YFSETQ. J gave up 7 bases and V 6 bases, and 7 bases lay outside the gene matches. The CDR3 length is 13 residues. CDR3 loop: CASNPGTGDEQYF. The CDR3 nucleotides are TGCGCCAGCAACCCCGGGACAGGGGATGAGCAGTACTTC.

In its sample, this clonotype was seen a few times. The V and J genes are TRBV5-6 and TRBJ2-5, with 7 nucleotides matching TRBD1. The CDR3 runs to 15 residues. The V and J ends lost 2 bases and 1 base, in that order; junction bases with no gene match: 5. Germline V lookup: CDR1 SGHDT, CDR2 YYEEEE. CDR3 coding DNA: TGTGCCAGCAGCTTTACTTCAGGGGGCCAAGAGACCCAGTACTTC. Amino acid sequence: CASSFTSGGQETQYF.

The genes are TRBV20-1 and TRBJ2-1; D is ambiguous. Per the germline V gene, CDR1 is DFQATT and CDR2 is SNEGSKA (reference sequence). V lost 1 base, J lost 9 bases, and 7 bases lay in between. The CDR3 is 11 amino acids. The CDR3 reads CSARGLGEQFF. The CDR3 DNA sequence: TGCAGTGCTAGAGGATTGGGTGAGCAGTTCTTC.

The chain couples TRBV6-1 to TRBJ2-1; D perhaps matches TRBD2 (6 bases). V was pared by 6 bases and J by 8 bases, with 17 bases between. CDR1 is MNHNS, CDR2 SASEGT, per germline. CDR3 length: 14 residues. The CDR3 region has the DNA TGTGCCAGCAGCGGGGGTTCCCTTTCCCATGAGCAGTTCTTC. Its protein product is CASSGGSLSHEQFF.

This clonotype has ten or more counts. The chain couples TRBV5-1 to TRBJ1-4, with D uncertain. V was shortened by 5 bases and J by 5 bases, with 4 bases between the two germline ends. CDR1 and CDR2 (germline): SGHRS, YFSETQ. The CDR3 is 11 amino acids. The CDR3 is CASRLNEKLFF. The CDR3 nucleotides read TGCGCCAGCAGGCTGAATGAAAAACTGTTTTTT.

The rearrangement joins TRBV10-3 to TRBJ2-5, with no clear D. The CDR3 has 14 amino acids. CDR1 ENHRY and CDR2 SYGVKD come from the germline V gene. Trimming pared 0 bases from V and 0 bases from J, leaving 5 bases between. The CDR3 region has the DNA TGTGCCATCAGTGAGTCAGGGAACCAAGAGACCCAGTACTTC. Translated: CAISESGNQETQYF.

The chain carries TRBV20-1 and TRBJ1-4; D remains ambiguous. The CDR3 consists of 12 residues. V dropped 0 bases and J dropped 8 bases, with 7 bases sitting between them. CDR1 and CDR2 (germline): DFQATT, SNEGSKA (reference sequence). CDR3 in DNA: TGCAGTGCTAGAGAAAATCGGGAAAAACTGTTTTTT. Its protein product is CSARENREKLFF.

This clonotype was seen a handful of times. The gene calls are TRBV20-1 and TRBJ1-2; 8 positions agree with TRBD1. This CDR3 comprises 13 residues. From germline, CDR1 is DFQATT and CDR2 SNEGSKA (reference sequence). Trimming removed 5 bases from V and 6 bases from J; junction bases left unmatched: 8. CDR3 protein: CSAPETGVNGYTF. The CDR3 DNA follows: TGCAGTGCTCCCGAGACAGGGGTTAATGGCTACACCTTC.